This is a list of T cell receptor beta chains from one sample in a study of CD8+ T cells in alopecia areata. TCRdb's copy holds only in-frame clones and misses some; the assay was immunoSEQ multiplex PCR. The data contain about 160,000 clones, 50% to 65% of them singletons. This material consisted of CD4+ T cells sorted from blood, taken at week 24, from a patient treated with tofacitinib. The source is a human donor with alopecia areata. Both conserved end residues are part of each CDR3. The order of the fields is J gene, V gene, D gene, clone size, CDR3 length, CDR3 protein, CDR3 DNA. A D gene is named only where the DNA matches it firmly. Clone size is stated in some rows and not others, as once, few, many or a class when expanded.

>TRBJ2-5|TRBV7-2|-|-|13
CASSWGIGETQYF
TGTGCCAGCAGCTGGGGGATCGGAGAGACCCAGTACTTC
>TRBJ2-5|TRBV29-1|TRBD2|-|14
CSVGELAGGETQYF
TGCAGCGTTGGGGAACTAGCGGGGGGAGAGACCCAGTACTTC
>TRBJ2-4|TRBV29-1|TRBD1|-|14
CSVEGQGLKNIQYF
TGCAGCGTTGAGGGACAGGGACTCAAAAACATTCAGTACTTC
>TRBJ1-5|TRBV19|-|-|15
CASSNRRGLNQPQHF
TGTGCCAGTAGTAACAGGAGGGGTTTGAATCAGCCCCAGCATTTT
>TRBJ1-1|TRBV30|-|-|13
CAWSVGPNTEAFF
TGTGCCTGGAGTGTGGGACCAAACACTGAAGCTTTCTTT
>TRBJ2-6|TRBV4-2|-|-|17
CASSPILQGFGANVLTF
TGTGCCAGCAGCCCGATATTACAGGGATTTGGGGCCAACGTCCTGACTTTC
>TRBJ1-5|TRBV18|-|-|15
CASSPQGVSNQPQHF
TGTGCCAGCTCACCACAGGGTGTAAGCAATCAGCCCCAGCATTTT
>TRBJ1-2|TRBV10-3|-|-|14
CAISESGYMGGYTF
TGTGCCATCAGTGAGTCGGGCTACATGGGAGGCTACACCTTC
>TRBJ1-1|TRBV29-1|-|-|12
CSIQGGQSEAFF
TGCAGCATACAGGGAGGACAGTCTGAAGCTTTCTTT
>TRBJ2-7|TRBV29-1|TRBD1|-|13
CSVSKTGSYEQYF
TGCAGCGTTTCTAAGACAGGGAGCTACGAGCAGTACTTC
>TRBJ1-4|TRBV5-1|TRBD1|few|15
CASSVLTGTNEKLFF
TGCGCCAGCAGCGTCCTGACAGGGACTAATGAAAAACTGTTTTTT
>TRBJ1-6|TRBV30|-|-|12
CAWGGTSPPLHF
TGTGCCTGGGGCGGGACCTCTCCACCCCTCCACTTT
>TRBJ2-2|TRBV7-9|-|-|15
CAAEERAMNTGELFF
TGTGCCGCCGAAGAGCGGGCCATGAACACCGGGGAGCTGTTTTTT
>TRBJ2-7|TRBV5-1|-|-|15
CASSPQTVVAYEQYF
TGCGCCAGCAGCCCCCAGACTGTGGTCGCCTACGAGCAGTACTTC
>TRBJ1-1|TRBV7-2|-|-|15
CASSLVGGRNTEAFF
TGTGCCAGCAGCTTAGTGGGGGGTCGGAACACTGAAGCTTTCTTT
>TRBJ2-2|TRBV15|-|-|15
CATSRGRVNTGELFF
TGTGCCACCAGCAGAGGGAGGGTGAACACCGGGGAGCTGTTTTTT
>TRBJ2-7|TRBV2|-|-|15
CASRDMLLASYEQYF
TGTGCCAGCAGAGACATGCTCCTAGCCTCCTACGAGCAGTACTTC
>TRBJ1-4|TRBV30|-|-|14
CAWSGQTVNEKLFF
TGTGCCTGGAGTGGACAGACGGTTAATGAAAAACTGTTTTTT
>TRBJ1-5|TRBV9|-|-|15
CASSVSEGVGQPQHF
TGTGCCAGCAGCGTATCGGAGGGGGTGGGTCAGCCCCAGCATTTT
>TRBJ1-1|TRBV29-1|TRBD1|few|14
CSGDSGQGSAEAFF
TGCAGCGGCGACTCGGGACAGGGATCAGCGGAAGCTTTCTTT
>TRBJ1-6|TRBV2|-|few|13
CASSGQYNSPLHF
TGTGCCAGCAGTGGACAATATAATTCACCCCTCCACTTT
>TRBJ2-1|TRBV11-3|TRBD2|many|16
CASSPIGGGIDNEQFF
TGTGCCAGCAGCCCAATAGGCGGGGGGATTGACAATGAGCAGTTCTTC
>TRBJ2-7|TRBV29-1|-|-|13
CSASGTPSYEQYF
TGCAGCGCCTCGGGGACACCCTCCTACGAGCAGTACTTC
>TRBJ1-1|TRBV14|TRBD1|few|14
CASSLVQGASEAFF
TGTGCCAGCAGCCTTGTTCAGGGGGCGAGTGAAGCTTTCTTT
>TRBJ1-5|TRBV23-1|TRBD1|few|16
CASSLGLGQGDQPQHF
TGCGCCAGCAGTCTAGGGTTGGGACAGGGGGATCAGCCCCAGCATTTT
>TRBJ2-1|TRBV5-6|TRBD2|-|16
CASSLATSGAYNEQFF
TGTGCCAGCAGCTTGGCAACTAGCGGGGCCTACAATGAGCAGTTCTTC
>TRBJ1-2|TRBV29-1|-|-|14
CSVENPGTYYGYTF
TGCAGCGTTGAAAACCCTGGGACTTATTATGGCTACACCTTC
>TRBJ1-4|TRBV25-1|-|many|14
CASSDDIVREKLFF
TGTGCCAGCAGTGACGACATTGTTCGTGAAAAACTGTTTTTT
>TRBJ1-2|TRBV6-6|-|-|12
CASSQIDYGYTF
TGTGCCAGCAGTCAAATAGACTATGGCTACACCTTC
>TRBJ2-2|TRBV6-1|-|-|14
CASSVTGIGGELFF
TGTGCCAGCAGTGTAACAGGGATTGGCGGGGAGCTGTTTTTT